This TCR beta chain was observed in a study of CD8+ T cells in alopecia areata. Findings and caveats of the study: More clonal than normal scalp was lesional scalp, particularly alopecia totalis/universalis.

Germline V lookup: CDR1 MNHNY, CDR2 SVGAGI (reference sequence). CDR3 length equals 14 residues. Trimming cost V 4 bases and J 5 bases, with 15 bases left between them. As the sequencing template, cDNA was produced by extracting RNA and reverse transcribing it. Repertoires were generated with immunoSEQ multiplex PCR, while TCRdb's copy carries only in-frame clones and drops some. This sample has around 150,000 clones, with less than 65% found just once. On this clone itself: Its specificity is not known.

Sequencing input: CD8+ T cells sorted from blood. The receptor's source is a human donor in good health. The V gene is TRBV6-6, the J gene TRBJ2-7; D is undetermined. The DNA for the CDR3 is TGTGCCAGCAGTTTGGGTGTTCGGCTTGACGAGCAGTACTTC. Protein: CASSLGVRLDEQYF.